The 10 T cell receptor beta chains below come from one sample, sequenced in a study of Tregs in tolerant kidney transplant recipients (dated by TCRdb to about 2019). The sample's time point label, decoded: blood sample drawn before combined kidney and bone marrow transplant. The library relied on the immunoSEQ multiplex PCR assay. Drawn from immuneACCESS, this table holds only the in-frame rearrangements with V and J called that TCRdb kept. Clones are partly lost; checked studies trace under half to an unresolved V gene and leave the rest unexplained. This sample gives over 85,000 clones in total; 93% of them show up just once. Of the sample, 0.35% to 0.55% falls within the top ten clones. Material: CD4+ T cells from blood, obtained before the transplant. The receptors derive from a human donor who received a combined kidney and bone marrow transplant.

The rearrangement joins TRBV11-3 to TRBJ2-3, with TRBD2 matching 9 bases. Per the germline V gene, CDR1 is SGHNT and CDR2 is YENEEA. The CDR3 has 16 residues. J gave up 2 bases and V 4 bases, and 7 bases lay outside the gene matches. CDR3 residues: CASSSGTSRSTDTQYF. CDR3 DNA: TGTGCCAGCAGCTCTGGGACTAGCCGCTCCACAGATACGCAGTATTTT.

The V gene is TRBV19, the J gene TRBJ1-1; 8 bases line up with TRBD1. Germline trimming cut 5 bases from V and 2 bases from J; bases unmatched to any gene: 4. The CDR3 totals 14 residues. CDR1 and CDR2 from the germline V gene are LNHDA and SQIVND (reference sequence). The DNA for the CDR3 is TGTGCCAGTAGTGGACAGGGTACTAACACTGAAGCTTTCTTT. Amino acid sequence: CASSGQGTNTEAFF.

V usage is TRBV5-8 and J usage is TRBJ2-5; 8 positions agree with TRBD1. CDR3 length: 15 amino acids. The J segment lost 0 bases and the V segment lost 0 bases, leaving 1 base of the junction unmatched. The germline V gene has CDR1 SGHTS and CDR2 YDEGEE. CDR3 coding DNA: TGTGCCAGCAGCTTGGGACAGGGGCACCAAGAGACCCAGTACTTC. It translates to CASSLGQGHQETQYF.

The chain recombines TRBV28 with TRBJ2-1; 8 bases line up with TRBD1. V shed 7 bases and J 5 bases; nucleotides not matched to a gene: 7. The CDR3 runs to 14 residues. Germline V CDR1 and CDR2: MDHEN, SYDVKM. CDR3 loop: CASTTLDRDNEQFF. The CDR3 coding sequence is TGTGCCAGCACGACCCTGGACAGGGACAATGAGCAGTTCTTC.

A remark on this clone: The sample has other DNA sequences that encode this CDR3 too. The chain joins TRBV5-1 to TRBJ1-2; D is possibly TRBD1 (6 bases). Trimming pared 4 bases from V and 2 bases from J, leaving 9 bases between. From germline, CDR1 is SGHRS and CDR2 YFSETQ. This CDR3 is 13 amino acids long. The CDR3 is CASSPQGNYGYTF. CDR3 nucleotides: TGCGCCAGCAGCCCTCAGGGGAACTATGGCTACACCTTC.

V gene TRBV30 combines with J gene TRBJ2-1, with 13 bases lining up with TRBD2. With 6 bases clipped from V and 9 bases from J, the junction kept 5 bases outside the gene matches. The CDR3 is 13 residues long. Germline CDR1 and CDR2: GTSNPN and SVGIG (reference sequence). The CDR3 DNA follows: TGTGCCTGCGGACTAGCGGGAGATTTTGAGCAGTTCTTC. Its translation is CACGLAGDFEQFF.

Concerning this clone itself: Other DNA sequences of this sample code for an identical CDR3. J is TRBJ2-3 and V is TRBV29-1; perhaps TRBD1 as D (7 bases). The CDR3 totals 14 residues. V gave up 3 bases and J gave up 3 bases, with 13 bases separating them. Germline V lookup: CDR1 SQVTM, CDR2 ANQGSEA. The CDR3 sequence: CSVEGGRGTDTQYF. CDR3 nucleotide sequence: TGCAGCGTTGAGGGAGGCAGGGGGACAGATACGCAGTATTTT.

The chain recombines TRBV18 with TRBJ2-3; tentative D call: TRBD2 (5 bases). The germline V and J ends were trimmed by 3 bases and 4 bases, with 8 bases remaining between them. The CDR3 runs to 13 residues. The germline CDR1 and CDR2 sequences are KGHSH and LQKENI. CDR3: CASSPAGSDTQYF. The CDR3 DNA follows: TGTGCCAGCTCACCGGCGGGTTCAGATACGCAGTATTTT.

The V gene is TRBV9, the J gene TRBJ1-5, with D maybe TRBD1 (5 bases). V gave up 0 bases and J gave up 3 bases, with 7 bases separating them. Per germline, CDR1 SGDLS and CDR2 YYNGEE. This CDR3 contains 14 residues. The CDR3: CASSVGTLNQPQHF. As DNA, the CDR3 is TGTGCCAGCAGCGTAGGGACACTCAATCAGCCCCAGCATTTT.

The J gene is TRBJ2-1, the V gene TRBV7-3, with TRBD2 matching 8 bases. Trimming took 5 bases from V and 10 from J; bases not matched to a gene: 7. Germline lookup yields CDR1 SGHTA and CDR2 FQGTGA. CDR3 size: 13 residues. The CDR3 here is CASSAKRESEQFF. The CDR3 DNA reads TGTGCCAGCAGCGCCAAGCGGGAGAGCGAGCAGTTCTTC.